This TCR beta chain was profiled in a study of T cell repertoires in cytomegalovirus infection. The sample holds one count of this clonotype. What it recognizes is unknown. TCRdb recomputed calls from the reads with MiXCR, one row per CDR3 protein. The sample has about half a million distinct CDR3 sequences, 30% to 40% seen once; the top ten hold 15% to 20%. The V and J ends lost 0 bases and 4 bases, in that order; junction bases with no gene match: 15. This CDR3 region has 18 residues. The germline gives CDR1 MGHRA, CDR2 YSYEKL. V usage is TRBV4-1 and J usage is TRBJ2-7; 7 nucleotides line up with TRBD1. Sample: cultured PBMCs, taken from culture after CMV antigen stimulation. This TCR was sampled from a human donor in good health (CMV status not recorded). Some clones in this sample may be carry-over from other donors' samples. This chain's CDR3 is CASSQETSDRATAYEQYF. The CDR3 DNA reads TGCGCCAGCAGCCAAGAGACCTCAGACAGGGCTACCGCTTACGAGCAGTACTTC.